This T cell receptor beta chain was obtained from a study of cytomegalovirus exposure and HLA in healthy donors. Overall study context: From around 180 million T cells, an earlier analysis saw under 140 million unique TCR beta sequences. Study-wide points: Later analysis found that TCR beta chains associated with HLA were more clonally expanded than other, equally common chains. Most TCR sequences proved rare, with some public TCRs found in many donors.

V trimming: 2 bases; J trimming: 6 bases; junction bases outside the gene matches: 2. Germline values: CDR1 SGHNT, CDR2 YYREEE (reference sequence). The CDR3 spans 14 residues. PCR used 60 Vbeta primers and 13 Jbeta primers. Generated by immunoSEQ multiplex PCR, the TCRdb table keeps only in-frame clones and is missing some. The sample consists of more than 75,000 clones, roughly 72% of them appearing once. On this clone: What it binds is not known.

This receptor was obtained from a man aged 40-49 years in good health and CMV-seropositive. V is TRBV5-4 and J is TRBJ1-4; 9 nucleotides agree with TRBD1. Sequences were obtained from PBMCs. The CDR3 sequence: CASSFDRGDEKLFF. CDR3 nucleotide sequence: TGTGCCAGCAGCTTCGACAGGGGGGATGAAAAACTGTTTTTT. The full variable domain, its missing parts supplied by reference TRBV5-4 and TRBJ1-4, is ETGVTQSPTHLIKTRGQQVTLRCSSQSGHNTVSWYQQALGQGPQFIFQYYREEENGRGNFPPRFSGLQFPNYSSELNVNALELDDSALYLCASSFDRGDEKLFFGSGTQLSVL.